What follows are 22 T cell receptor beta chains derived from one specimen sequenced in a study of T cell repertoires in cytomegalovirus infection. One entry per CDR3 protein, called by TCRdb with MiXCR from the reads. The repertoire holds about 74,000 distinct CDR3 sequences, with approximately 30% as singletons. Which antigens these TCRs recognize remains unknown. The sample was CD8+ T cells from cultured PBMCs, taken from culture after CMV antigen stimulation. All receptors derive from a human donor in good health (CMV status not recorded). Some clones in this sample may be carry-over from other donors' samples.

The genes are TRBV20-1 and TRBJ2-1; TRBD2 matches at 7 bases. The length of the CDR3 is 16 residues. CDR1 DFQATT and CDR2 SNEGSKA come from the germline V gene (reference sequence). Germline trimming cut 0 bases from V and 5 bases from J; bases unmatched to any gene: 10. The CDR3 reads CSARDLWTSSHNEQFF. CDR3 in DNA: TGCAGTGCTAGAGATCTCTGGACTAGTTCACACAATGAGCAGTTCTTC.

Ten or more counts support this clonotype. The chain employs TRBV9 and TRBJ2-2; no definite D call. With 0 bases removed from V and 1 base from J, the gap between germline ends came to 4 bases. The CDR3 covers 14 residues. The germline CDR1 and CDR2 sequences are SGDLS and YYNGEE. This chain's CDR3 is CASSVEMNTGELFF. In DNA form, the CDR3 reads TGTGCCAGCAGCGTAGAGATGAACACCGGGGAGCTGTTTTTT.

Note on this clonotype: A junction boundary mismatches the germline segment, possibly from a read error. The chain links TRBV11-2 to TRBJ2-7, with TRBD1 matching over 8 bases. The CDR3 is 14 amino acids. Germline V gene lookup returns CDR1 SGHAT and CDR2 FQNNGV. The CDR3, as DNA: TGTGCCAGCACTTTCGGACAGGGAACCTACAAGCAGTACTTC. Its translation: CASTFGQGTYKQYF.

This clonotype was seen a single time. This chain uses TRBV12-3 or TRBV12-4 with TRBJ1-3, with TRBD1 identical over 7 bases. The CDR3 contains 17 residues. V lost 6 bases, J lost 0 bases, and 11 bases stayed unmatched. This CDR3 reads CASRSIIQGSSGNTIYF. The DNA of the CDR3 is TGTGCCAGCAGATCAATAATACAGGGGAGCTCTGGAAACACCATATATTTT.

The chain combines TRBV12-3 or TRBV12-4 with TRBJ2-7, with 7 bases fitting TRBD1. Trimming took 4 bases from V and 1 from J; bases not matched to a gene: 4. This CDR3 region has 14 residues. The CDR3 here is CASSSETGSYEQYF. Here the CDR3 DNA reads TGTGCCAGCAGTTCTGAGACAGGGTCCTACGAGCAGTACTTC.

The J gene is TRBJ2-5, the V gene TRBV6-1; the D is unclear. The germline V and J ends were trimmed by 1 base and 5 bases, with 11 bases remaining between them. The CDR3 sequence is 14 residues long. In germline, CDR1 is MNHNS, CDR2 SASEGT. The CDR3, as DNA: TGTGCCAGCAGTGAAGAGGTGGTCCCGGAGACCCAGTACTTC. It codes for CASSEEVVPETQYF.

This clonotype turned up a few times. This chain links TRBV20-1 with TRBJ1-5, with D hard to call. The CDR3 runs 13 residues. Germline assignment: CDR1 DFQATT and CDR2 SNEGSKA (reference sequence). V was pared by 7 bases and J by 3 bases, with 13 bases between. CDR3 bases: TGCAGTGTACCCTCCAGTCTCAATCAGCCCCAGCATTTT. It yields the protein CSVPSSLNQPQHF.

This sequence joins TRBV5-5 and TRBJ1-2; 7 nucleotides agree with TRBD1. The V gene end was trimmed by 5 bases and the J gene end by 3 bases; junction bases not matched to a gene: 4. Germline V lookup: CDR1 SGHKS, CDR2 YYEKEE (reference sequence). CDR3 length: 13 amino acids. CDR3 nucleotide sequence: TGTGCCAGCAGACTTACAGGGGACTATGGCTACACCTTC. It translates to CASRLTGDYGYTF.

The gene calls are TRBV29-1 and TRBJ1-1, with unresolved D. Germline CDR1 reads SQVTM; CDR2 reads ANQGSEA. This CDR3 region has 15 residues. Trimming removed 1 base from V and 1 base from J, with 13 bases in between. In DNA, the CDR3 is TGCAGCGTTGAAGTATCCGGGTGGGGGAACACTGAAGCTTTCTTT. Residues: CSVEVSGWGNTEAFF.

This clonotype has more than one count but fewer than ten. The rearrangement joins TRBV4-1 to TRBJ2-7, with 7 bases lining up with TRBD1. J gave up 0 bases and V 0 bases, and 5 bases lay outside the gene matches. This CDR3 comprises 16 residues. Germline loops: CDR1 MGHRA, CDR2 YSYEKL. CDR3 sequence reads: CASSQDPGTVSYEQYF. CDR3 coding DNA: TGCGCCAGCAGCCAAGATCCCGGGACAGTCTCCTACGAGCAGTACTTC.

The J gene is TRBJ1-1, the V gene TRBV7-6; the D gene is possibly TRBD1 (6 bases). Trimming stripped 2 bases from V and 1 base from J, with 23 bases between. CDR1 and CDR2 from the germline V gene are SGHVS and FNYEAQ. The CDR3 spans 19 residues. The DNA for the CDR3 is TGTGCCAGCAGCTTAAGGGGGGGGCCCATACTCTTTTCGAACACTGAAGCTTTCTTT. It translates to CASSLRGGPILFSNTEAFF.

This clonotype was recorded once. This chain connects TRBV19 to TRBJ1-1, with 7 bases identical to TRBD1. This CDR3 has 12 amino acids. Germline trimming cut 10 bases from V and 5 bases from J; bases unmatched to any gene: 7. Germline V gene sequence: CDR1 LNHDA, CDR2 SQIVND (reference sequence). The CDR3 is CATRQGRTEAFF. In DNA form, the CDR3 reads TGTGCCACCCGACAGGGCCGAACTGAAGCTTTCTTT. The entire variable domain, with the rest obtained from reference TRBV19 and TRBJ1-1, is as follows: DGGITQSPKYLFRKEGQNVTLSCEQNLNHDAMYWYRQDPGQGLRLIYYSQIVNDFQKGDIAEGYSVSREKKESFPLTVTSAQKNPTAFYLCATRQGRTEAFFGQGTRLTVV.

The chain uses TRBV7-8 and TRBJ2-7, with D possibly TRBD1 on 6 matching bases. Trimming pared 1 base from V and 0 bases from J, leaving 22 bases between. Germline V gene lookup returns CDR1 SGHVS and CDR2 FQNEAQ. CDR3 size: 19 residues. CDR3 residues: CASSLVPPVQGLPSYEQYF. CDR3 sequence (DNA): TGTGCCAGCAGCTTAGTACCCCCCGTTCAGGGGCTCCCCTCCTACGAGCAGTACTTC.

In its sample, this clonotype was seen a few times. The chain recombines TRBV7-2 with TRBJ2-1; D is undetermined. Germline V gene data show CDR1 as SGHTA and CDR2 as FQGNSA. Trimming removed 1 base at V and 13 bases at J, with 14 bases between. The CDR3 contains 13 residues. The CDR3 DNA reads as TGTGCCAGCAGCTTAGGTCTAGTCCTAGAACAGTTCTTC. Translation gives CASSLGLVLEQFF. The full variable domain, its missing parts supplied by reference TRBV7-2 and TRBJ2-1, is GAGVSQSPSNKVTEKGKDVELRCDPISGHTALYWYRQSLGQGLEFLIYFQGNSAPDKSGLPSDRFSAERTGGSVSTLTIQRTQQEDSAVYLCASSLGLVLEQFFGPGTRLTVL.

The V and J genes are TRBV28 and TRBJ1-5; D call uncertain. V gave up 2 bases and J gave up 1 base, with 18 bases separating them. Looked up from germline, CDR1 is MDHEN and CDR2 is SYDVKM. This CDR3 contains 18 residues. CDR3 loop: CASSLVDPTSGSNQPQHF. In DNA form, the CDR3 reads TGTGCCAGCAGTTTAGTCGACCCGACTTCTGGGAGCAATCAGCCCCAGCATTTT.

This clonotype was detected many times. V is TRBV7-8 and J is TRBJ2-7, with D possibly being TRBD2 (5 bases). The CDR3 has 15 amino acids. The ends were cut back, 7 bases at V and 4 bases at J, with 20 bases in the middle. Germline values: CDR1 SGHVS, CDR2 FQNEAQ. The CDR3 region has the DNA TGTGCCAGCAACCCTCAGCCGGCAGAGGGATACGAGCAGTACTTC. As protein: CASNPQPAEGYEQYF.

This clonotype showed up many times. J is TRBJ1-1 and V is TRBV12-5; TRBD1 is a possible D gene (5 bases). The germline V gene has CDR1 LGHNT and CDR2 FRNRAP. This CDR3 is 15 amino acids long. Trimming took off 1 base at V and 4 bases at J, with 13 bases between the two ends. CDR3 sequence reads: CASGLGQTRTTEAFF. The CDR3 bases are TGTGCTAGTGGTTTGGGACAGACCCGAACCACTGAAGCTTTCTTT.

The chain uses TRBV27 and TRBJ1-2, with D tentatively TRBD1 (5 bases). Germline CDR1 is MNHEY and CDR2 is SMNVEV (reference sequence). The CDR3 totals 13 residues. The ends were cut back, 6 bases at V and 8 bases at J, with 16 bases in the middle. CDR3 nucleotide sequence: TGTGCCAGCAGCATCTCCAGGGCCAGGGGCTACACCTTC. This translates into CASSISRARGYTF.

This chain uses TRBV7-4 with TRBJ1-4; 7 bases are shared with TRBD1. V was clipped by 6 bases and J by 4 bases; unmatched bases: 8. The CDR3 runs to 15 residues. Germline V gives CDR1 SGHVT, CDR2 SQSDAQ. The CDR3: CASRPTGTLNEKLFF. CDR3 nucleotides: TGTGCCAGCAGACCGACAGGGACCCTTAATGAAAAACTGTTTTTT. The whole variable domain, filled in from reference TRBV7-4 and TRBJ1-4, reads GAGVSQSPRYKVAKRGRDVALRCDSISGHVTLYWYRQTLGQGSEVLTYSQSDAQRDKSGRPSGRFSAERPERSVSTLKIQRTEQGDSAVYLCASRPTGTLNEKLFFGSGTQLSVL.

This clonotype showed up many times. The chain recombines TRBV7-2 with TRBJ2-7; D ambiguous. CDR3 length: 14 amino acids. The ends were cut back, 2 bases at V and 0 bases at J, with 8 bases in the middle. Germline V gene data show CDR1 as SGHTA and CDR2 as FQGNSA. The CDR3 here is CASSLNGYSYEQYF. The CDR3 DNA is TGTGCCAGCAGCTTAAACGGGTACTCCTACGAGCAGTACTTC.

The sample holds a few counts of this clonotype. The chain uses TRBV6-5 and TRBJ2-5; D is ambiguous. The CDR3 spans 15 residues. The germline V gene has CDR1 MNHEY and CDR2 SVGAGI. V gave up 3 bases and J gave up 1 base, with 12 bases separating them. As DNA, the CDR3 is TGTGCCAGCAGTTATCGGCCCCCACCCCAAGAGACCCAGTACTTC. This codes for CASSYRPPPQETQYF.

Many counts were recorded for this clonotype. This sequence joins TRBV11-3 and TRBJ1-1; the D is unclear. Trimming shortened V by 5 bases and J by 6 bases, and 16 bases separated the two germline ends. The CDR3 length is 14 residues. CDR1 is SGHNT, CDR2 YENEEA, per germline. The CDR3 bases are TGTGCCAGCAGCCTCCGCCAAGGGTCCCCTGAAGCTTTCTTT. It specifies CASSLRQGSPEAFF.